The 17 T cell receptor beta chains in this list originate from one sample, sequenced in a study of CD8 T cells in ankylosing spondylitis. The study, taken as a whole, reports: Characteristic, it appeared, of ankylosing spondylitis blood was a TCR beta motif of roughly eight highly homologous variants.

The antigens these receptors bind are not known. One entry per CDR3 protein results from TCRdb running MiXCR on the 5' RACE reads. This table has roughly 440,000 distinct CDR3 sequences, roughly 17% appearing once. Sequences were obtained from blood, either unsorted or a sorted T cell fraction (not recorded which). The receptors shown here come from a male donor with ankylosing spondylitis.

V and J are TRBV6-1 and TRBJ2-3; 11 bases are a match to TRBD2. Trimming at V came to 8 bases and at J to 2 bases, leaving 3 bases not matched to a gene. This CDR3 is built from 14 residues. In germline, CDR1 is MNHNS, CDR2 SASEGT. CDR3 bases: TGTGCCAGCCTAGCGGGAGGCTACACAGATACGCAGTATTTT. Its protein is CASLAGGYTDTQYF.

This clonotype occurred many times. The chain recombines TRBV5-6 with TRBJ2-2; D not resolved. Per germline, CDR1 SGHDT and CDR2 YYEEEE. The CDR3 loop spans 15 amino acids. V was pared by 0 bases and J by 3 bases, with 9 bases between. The CDR3 DNA is TGTGCCAGCAGCTTGGTACAGTCTTACACCGGGGAGCTGTTTTTT. This sequence encodes CASSLVQSYTGELFF. The full variable domain, with the rest looked up from reference TRBV5-6 and TRBJ2-2, is DAGVTQSPTHLIKTRGQQVTLRCSPKSGHDTVSWYQQALGQGPQFIFQYYEEEERQRGNFPDRFSGHQFPNYSSELNVNALLLGDSALYLCASSLVQSYTGELFFGEGSRLTVL.

The chain has TRBV12-3 or TRBV12-4 and TRBJ1-5; maybe TRBD1 (6 bases). The length of the CDR3 is 15 residues. The ends were cut back, 6 bases at V and 0 bases at J, with 12 bases in the middle. This CDR3 is CASREGTLSNQPQHF. CDR3 sequence (DNA): TGTGCCAGCAGGGAGGGGACACTTAGCAATCAGCCCCAGCATTTT.

The rearrangement uses TRBV28 and TRBJ2-7, with D maybe TRBD1 (6 bases). Germline CDR1 is MDHEN and CDR2 is SYDVKM. The CDR3 runs 12 residues. V was cut by 4 bases and J by 6 bases, with 10 bases left in between. The CDR3 DNA follows: TGTGCCAGCAGTTGGGGGACACTCGAGCAGTACTTC. Translating it yields CASSWGTLEQYF.

This clonotype has only a few counts. The gene calls are TRBV2 and TRBJ1-5; D ambiguous. This CDR3 region has 13 residues. The germline V gene has CDR1 SNHLY and CDR2 FYNNEI. The V gene lost 3 bases and the J gene lost 5 bases, with 8 bases spanning the gap. CDR3 bases: TGTGCCAGCAGTGACGGGCTGCATCAGCCCCAGCATTTT. Amino acid sequence: CASSDGLHQPQHF.

Many counts were recorded for this clonotype. This rearrangement joins TRBV5-1 to TRBJ1-1, with D hard to call. Trimming left V 6 bases short and J 2 bases short, with 11 bases between. Per germline, CDR1 SGHRS and CDR2 YFSETQ. The CDR3 spans 13 residues. The CDR3 reads CASTLGVNTEAFF. The CDR3 nucleotides read TGCGCCAGCACTCTCGGGGTCAACACTGAAGCTTTCTTT. Complete variable domain (other parts from reference TRBV5-1 and TRBJ1-1): KAGVTQTPRYLIKTRGQQVTLSCSPISGHRSVSWYQQTPGQGLQFLFEYFSETQRNKGNFPGRFSGRQFSNSRSEMNVSTLELGDSALYLCASTLGVNTEAFFGQGTRLTVV.

This clonotype turned up a few times. V gene TRBV3-1 combines with J gene TRBJ2-5; a weak D match, TRBD1 (5 bases). The CDR3 loop spans 16 amino acids. Trimming took 1 base from V and 1 from J, leaving 13 bases between them. The germline gives CDR1 LGHDT, CDR2 YNNKEL (reference sequence). Here the CDR3 reads CASSQGGRVSQETQYF. Written as DNA, the CDR3 is TGTGCCAGCAGCCAAGGGGGCAGGGTAAGCCAAGAGACCCAGTACTTC.

This clonotype showed up many times. The chain combines TRBV4-2 with TRBJ2-1; TRBD2 agrees at 10 bases. CDR1 LGHNA and CDR2 YNFKEQ come from the germline V gene. The ends lost 1 base at V and 7 bases at J; junction bases unmatched: 10. The CDR3 contains 17 residues. The CDR3 reads CASSQGGGASGRNEQFF. For the CDR3, the DNA is TGTGCCAGCAGCCAAGGGGGTGGGGCTAGCGGGAGAAATGAGCAGTTCTTC.

This clonotype was seen only a few times. CDR3 sequence: CASSRTLSYNEQFF. CDR3 nucleotide sequence: TGCGCCAGCAGCCGGACGCTATCCTACAATGAGCAGTTCTTC. The chain joins TRBV5-1 to TRBJ2-1, with D uncertain. The CDR3 runs to 14 residues. Trimming pared 4 bases from V and 1 base from J, leaving 9 bases between. Germline V gene lookup returns CDR1 SGHRS and CDR2 YFSETQ. Full variable domain (missing parts from reference TRBV5-1 and TRBJ2-1): KAGVTQTPRYLIKTRGQQVTLSCSPISGHRSVSWYQQTPGQGLQFLFEYFSETQRNKGNFPGRFSGRQFSNSRSEMNVSTLELGDSALYLCASSRTLSYNEQFFGPGTRLTVL.

The sample holds a few counts of this clonotype. The CDR3 here is CASGRDGFQETQYF. CDR3 sequence (DNA): TGTGCCAGCGGCAGGGACGGCTTCCAAGAGACCCAGTACTTC. The V call is TRBV12-3 or TRBV12-4, the J call TRBJ2-5; either TRBD1 or TRBD2 may fit D (5 bases each). Trimming left V 8 bases short and J 1 base short, with 14 bases between. The CDR3 is made up of 14 amino acids.

This chain links TRBV7-2 with TRBJ2-1, with 9 positions matching TRBD2. Germline V gene data show CDR1 as SGHTA and CDR2 as FQGNSA. The CDR3 is made up of 16 amino acids. With V trimmed by 2 bases and J by 1 base, 3 bases remained unmatched. The DNA for the CDR3 is TGTGCCAGCAGCTTATTCGCGGGAGGGTCCTACAATGAGCAGTTCTTC. Translating it yields CASSLFAGGSYNEQFF.

V is TRBV7-7 and J is TRBJ1-1; D remains ambiguous. The germline V gene has CDR1 SSHAT and CDR2 FNYEAQ (reference sequence). The CDR3 totals 12 residues. V was trimmed by 8 bases and J by 0 bases, leaving 7 bases between them. CDR3 nucleotides: TGTGCCAGCGGTCCCTTGAACACTGAAGCTTTCTTT. Its translation is CASGPLNTEAFF.

The chain uses TRBV2 and TRBJ2-2; 9 bases agree with TRBD1. CDR3 size: 15 residues. Germline V gene sequence: CDR1 SNHLY, CDR2 FYNNEI. Losses at the gene ends were 6 bases for V and 6 bases for J; bases not matched to a gene: 8. CDR3 bases: TGTGCCAGCAGGAGGGACAGGGCGGGGGCCGGGGAGCTGTTTTTT. This gives the protein CASRRDRAGAGELFF.

A remark on this clonotype: One end of the junction fails to match germline, which may point to a read error. This chain uses TRBV2 with TRBJ1-6; maybe TRBD1 (5 bases). CDR1 SNHLY and CDR2 FYNNEI come from the germline V gene. The CDR3 length is 15 residues. In DNA form, the CDR3 reads TGTGGCAGCAGACCCCGGGACCCAGGCAGGTCACCCCTCCACTTT. Protein product: CGSRPRDPGRSPLHF.

The gene calls are TRBV6-1 and TRBJ1-1, with 8 positions matching TRBD1. V lost 6 bases, J lost 2 bases, and 5 bases stayed unmatched. Per the germline V gene, CDR1 is MNHNS and CDR2 is SASEGT. The CDR3 spans 14 residues. The CDR3 sequence: CASRGAGGNTEAFF. The CDR3 nucleotides are TGTGCCAGCAGGGGAGCAGGGGGCAACACTGAAGCTTTCTTT.

The chain uses TRBV7-9 and TRBJ2-1; 7 bases align to TRBD2. CDR1 and CDR2 from the germline V gene are SEHNR and FQNEAQ (reference sequence). The CDR3 loop spans 15 amino acids. V gave up 1 base and J gave up 8 bases; unmatched junction bases: 8. Here the CDR3 DNA reads TGTGCCAGCAGCTTAGTAGAAGCGGGAATCGATGAGCAGTTCTTC. Translated, it gives CASSLVEAGIDEQFF.

J is TRBJ2-7 and V is TRBV9; 8 bases match TRBD1. V was clipped by 0 bases and J by 2 bases; unmatched bases: 4. This CDR3 has 15 amino acids. CDR1 is SGDLS and CDR2 is YYNGEE in the germline V gene. CDR3 nucleotides: TGTGCCAGCAGCGTAGGGACAGGGCCAACCTACGAGCAGTACTTC. Translation: CASSVGTGPTYEQYF.